This T cell receptor beta chain stems from a study of blood T cell repertoires in COVID-19. Study-level background: Spain, Italy and the United States supplied samples that represented acute and convalescent COVID-19.

In assigning cohorts, the study relied on participant-reported clinical history. TCRdb keeps only in-frame clones here, not all; method: immunoSEQ multiplex PCR. The data hold more than 250,000 clones, with around nine tenths observed a single time. Germline assignment: CDR1 SGDLS and CDR2 YYNGEE. J was trimmed by 7 bases and V by 0 bases; bases with no gene match: 9. The length of the CDR3 is 15 residues. The chain carries TRBV9 and TRBJ2-7; TRBD2 matches at 8 bases. This clonotype originated in a woman aged 25 to 39 who had recovered from COVID-19. The specimen sequenced was PBMCs or T cells enriched from blood (not recorded which). The CDR3 spells CASSVDTSGLREQYF. In nucleotides, the CDR3 is TGTGCCAGCAGCGTAGACACTAGCGGTCTACGAGAGCAGTACTTC.